This T cell receptor beta chain emerged from a study of sequential checkpoint blockade in melanoma. Across the study: Arm A got nivolumab then ipilimumab; arm B the reverse, 1:1. After both sequences, patients received maintenance nivolumab.

The CDR3 is made up of 11 amino acids. The germline CDR1 and CDR2 sequences are SQVTM and ANQGSEA. Trimming stripped 6 bases from V and 2 bases from J, with 7 bases between. This clone was detected only a few times. Libraries were prepared by immunoSEQ multiplex PCR; TCRdb keeps only in-frame clonotypes and omits some of them. The table records fewer than 20,000 clones, roughly 59% of them present only once. The treatment was: randomized to nivolumab then ipilimumab (arm A) or the reverse (arm B). None of the patients previously received DNA-damaging chemotherapy. Sorted cells were live CD3+CD8+, lacking CD19 and CD56, from PBMCs.

The starting material was CD8+ T cells sorted from blood (inferred from file names), obtained from a patient given nivolumab and ipilimumab in sequence. This chain links TRBV29-1 with TRBJ1-2; weak D call: TRBD1 (6 bases). This receptor was taken from a human donor with melanoma. The CDR3 coding sequence is TGCAGCGTAAGGGGGAACTATGGCTACACCTTC. This sequence encodes CSVRGNYGYTF.